This T cell receptor beta chain was identified during a study of regulatory T cells in long-lasting Graves disease. Points from the study as a whole: Because few samples were included, accuracy may have been lower. With persistent disease, TRBV28, TRBJ1-2 and TRBJ2-5 were the favored segments.

Indicated time point: persistent/refractory GD, antithyroid drugs over 5 years with positive TRAb. PBMC-extracted RNA yielded the TCR library. By American Thyroid Association guidelines, Graves' disease was diagnosed in the cohort. Investigators prepared the TCR beta libraries by applying iRepertoire HTBI primers and Arm-PCR of CDR3 regions. TCRdb redid the calling of the multiplex PCR reads with MiXCR, one entry per CDR3 protein. This sample has roughly 470,000 distinct CDR3 sequences; about 20% occur once, and the top ten carry 7.8%. This clonotype has more than one count but fewer than ten. Its target is not known. V shed 7 bases, J shed 2 bases, and the junction held 4 bases outside the gene matches. The CDR3 is 15 residues long. CDR1 is SGHRS, CDR2 YFSETQ, per germline.

Here the sequenced sample was peripheral blood mononuclear cells (PBMCs), taken when the disease was refractory, from a patient treated with antithyroid drugs. The receptor was derived from a female donor with Graves disease. The chain joins TRBV5-1 to TRBJ2-6, with 9 bases matching TRBD1. The CDR3 coding sequence is TGCGCCAGCCGGGACAGGGTCACTGGGGCCAACGTCCTGACTTTC. Translation gives CASRDRVTGANVLTF.